This note documents a single T cell receptor (beta chain) sequence. Its antigen is currently unknown. The repertoire was sequenced with immunoSEQ multiplex PCR; TCRdb's copy has only in-frame clones and lacks some. The repertoire holds about 2,500 clones, with over 70% as singletons. These data originate in a study of T cells after posttransplantation cyclophosphamide. Study observations and caveats: After PTCy, TRB diversity resembled that of CNI/methotrexate controls. TRB overlap between skin or GI tissue T cells and blood was limited.

The CDR3 extends over 15 amino acids. The trim removed 6 bases at V and 5 bases at J, leaving 9 bases unmatched. Germline-derived CDR1 and CDR2 are MDHEN and SYDVKM. Input material: PBMCs. This receptor was identified in a young man with a blood cancer, CMV-positive, and with a related stem cell donor. The gene calls are TRBV28 and TRBJ2-7, with TRBD2 matching 11 bases. CDR3 sequence: CASRITSGGSHEQYF. As DNA, the CDR3 is TGTGCCAGCAGAATAACTAGCGGGGGTTCCCACGAGCAGTACTTC.